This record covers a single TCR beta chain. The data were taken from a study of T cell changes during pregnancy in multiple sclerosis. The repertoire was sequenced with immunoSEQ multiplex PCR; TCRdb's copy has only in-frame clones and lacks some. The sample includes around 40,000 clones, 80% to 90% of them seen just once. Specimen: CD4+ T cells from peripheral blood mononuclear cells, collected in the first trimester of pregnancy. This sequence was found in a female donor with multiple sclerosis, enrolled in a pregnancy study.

The CDR3 DNA reads as TGCGCCAGCAGCCAAAATAGCGTACAGGGAGTGAACACTGAAGCTTTCTTT. This translates into CASSQNSVQGVNTEAFF. The chain has TRBV4-1 and TRBJ1-1; TRBD1 is a possible D gene (6 bases). Germline lookup yields CDR1 MGHRA and CDR2 YSYEKL. Trimming shortened V by 2 bases and J by 0 bases, and 16 bases separated the two germline ends. This CDR3 is built from 17 residues.